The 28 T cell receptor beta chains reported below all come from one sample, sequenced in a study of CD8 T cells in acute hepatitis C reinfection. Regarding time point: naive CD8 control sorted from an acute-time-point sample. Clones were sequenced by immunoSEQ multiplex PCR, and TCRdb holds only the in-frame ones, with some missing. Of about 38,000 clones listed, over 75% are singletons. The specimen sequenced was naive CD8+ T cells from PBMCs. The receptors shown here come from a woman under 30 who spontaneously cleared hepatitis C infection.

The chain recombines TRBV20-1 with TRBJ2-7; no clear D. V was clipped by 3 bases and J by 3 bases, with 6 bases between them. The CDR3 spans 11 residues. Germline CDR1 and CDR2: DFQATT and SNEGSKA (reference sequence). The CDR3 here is CSARKGYEQYF. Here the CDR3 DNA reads TGCAGTGCTAGGAAGGGCTACGAGCAGTACTTC.

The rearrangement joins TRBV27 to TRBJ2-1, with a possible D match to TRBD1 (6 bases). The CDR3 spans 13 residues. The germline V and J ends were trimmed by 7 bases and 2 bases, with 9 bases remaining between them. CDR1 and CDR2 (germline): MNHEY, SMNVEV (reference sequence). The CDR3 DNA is TGTGCCAGCACCGGGGACACCTACAATGAGCAGTTCTTC. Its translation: CASTGDTYNEQFF.

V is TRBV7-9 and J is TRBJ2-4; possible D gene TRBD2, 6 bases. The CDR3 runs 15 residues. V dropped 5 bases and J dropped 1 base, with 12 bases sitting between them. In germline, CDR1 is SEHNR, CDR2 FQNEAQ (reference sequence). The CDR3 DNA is TGTGCCAGCAGCCCGGAGGGTCCGGCCAAAAACATTCAGTACTTC. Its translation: CASSPEGPAKNIQYF.

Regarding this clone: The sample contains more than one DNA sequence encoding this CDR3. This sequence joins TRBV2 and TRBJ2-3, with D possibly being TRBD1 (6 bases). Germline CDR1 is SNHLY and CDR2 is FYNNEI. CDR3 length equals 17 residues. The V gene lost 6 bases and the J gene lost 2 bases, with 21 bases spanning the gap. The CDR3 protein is CASSEGVPGGATDTQYF. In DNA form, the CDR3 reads TGTGCCAGCAGCGAGGGGGTCCCAGGAGGAGCCACAGATACGCAGTATTTT.

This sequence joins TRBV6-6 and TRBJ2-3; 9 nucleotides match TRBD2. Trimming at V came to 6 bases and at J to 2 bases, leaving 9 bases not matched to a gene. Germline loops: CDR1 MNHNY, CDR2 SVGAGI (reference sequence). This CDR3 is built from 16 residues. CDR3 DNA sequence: TGTGCCAGCAGCACTCTGCTAGCGGGACACACAGATACGCAGTATTTT. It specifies CASSTLLAGHTDTQYF.

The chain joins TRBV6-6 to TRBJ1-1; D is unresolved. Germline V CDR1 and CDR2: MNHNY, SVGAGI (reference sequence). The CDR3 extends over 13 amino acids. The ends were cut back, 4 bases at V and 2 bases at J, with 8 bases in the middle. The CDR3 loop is CASSSITNTEAFF. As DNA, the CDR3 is TGTGCCAGCAGTTCGATTACAAACACTGAAGCTTTCTTT.

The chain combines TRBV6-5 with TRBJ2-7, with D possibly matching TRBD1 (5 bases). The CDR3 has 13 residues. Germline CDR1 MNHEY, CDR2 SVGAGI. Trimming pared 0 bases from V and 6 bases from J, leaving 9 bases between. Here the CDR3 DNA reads TGTGCCAGCAGTTACTCAGCTGGGGCCGAGCAGTACTTC. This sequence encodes CASSYSAGAEQYF.

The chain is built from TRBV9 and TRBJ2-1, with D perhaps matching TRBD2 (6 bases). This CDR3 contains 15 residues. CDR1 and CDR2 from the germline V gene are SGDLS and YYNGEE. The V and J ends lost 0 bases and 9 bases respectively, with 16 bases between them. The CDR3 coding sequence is TGTGCCAGCAGCGTAGAGGGGACGGGAGCGGGTGAGCAGTTCTTC. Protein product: CASSVEGTGAGEQFF.

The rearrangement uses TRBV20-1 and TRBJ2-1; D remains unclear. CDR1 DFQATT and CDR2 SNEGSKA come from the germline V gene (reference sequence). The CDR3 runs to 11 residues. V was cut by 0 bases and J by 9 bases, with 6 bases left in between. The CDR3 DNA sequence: TGCAGTGCTAGAGATTTAGGTGAGCAGTTCTTC. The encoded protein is CSARDLGEQFF.

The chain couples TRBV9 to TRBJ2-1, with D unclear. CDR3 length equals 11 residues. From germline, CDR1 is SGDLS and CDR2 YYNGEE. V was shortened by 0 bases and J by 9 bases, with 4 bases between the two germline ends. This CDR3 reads CASSVGREQFF. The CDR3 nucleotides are TGTGCCAGCAGCGTAGGCCGTGAGCAGTTCTTC. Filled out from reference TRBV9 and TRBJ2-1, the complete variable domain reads DSGVTQTPKHLITATGQRVTLRCSPRSGDLSVYWYQQSLDQGLQFLIQYYNGEERAKGNILERFSAQQFPDLHSELNLSSLELGDSALYFCASSVGREQFFGPGTRLTVL.

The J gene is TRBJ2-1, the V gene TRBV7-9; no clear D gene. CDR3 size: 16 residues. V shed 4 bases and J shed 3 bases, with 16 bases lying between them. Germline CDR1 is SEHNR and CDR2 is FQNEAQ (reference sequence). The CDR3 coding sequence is TGTGCCAGCAGCTCCCCAGGCAGGCGAGTCTACAATGAGCAGTTCTTC. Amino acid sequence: CASSSPGRRVYNEQFF.

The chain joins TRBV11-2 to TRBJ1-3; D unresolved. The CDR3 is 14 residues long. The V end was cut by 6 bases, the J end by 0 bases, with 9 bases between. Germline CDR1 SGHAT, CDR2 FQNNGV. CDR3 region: CASSSPDSGNTIYF. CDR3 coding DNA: TGTGCCAGCAGTTCCCCGGACTCTGGAAACACCATATATTTT.

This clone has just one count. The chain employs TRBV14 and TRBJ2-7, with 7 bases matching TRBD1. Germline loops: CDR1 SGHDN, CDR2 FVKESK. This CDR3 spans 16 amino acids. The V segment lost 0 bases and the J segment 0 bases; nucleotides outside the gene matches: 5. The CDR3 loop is CASSQDPPGGSYEQYF. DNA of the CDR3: TGTGCCAGCAGCCAAGATCCGCCAGGGGGCTCCTACGAGCAGTACTTC. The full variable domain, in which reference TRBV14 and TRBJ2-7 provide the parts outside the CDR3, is EAGVTQFPSHSVIEKGQTVTLRCDPISGHDNLYWYRRVMGKEIKFLLHFVKESKQDESGMPNNRFLAERTGGTYSTLKVQPAELEDSGVYFCASSQDPPGGSYEQYFGPGTRLTVT.

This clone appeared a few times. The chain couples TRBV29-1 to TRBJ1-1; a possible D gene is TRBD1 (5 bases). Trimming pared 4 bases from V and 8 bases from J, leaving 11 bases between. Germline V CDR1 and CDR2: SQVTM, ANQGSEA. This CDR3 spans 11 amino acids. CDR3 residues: CSVVVQGEAFF. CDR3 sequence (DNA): TGCAGCGTTGTAGTCCAGGGCGAAGCTTTCTTT. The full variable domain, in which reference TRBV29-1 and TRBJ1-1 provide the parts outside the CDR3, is SAVISQKPSRDICQRGTSLTIQCQVDSQVTMMFWYRQQPGQSLTLIATANQGSEATYESGFVIDKFPISRPNLTFSTLTVSNMSPEDSSIYLCSVVVQGEAFFGQGTRLTVV.

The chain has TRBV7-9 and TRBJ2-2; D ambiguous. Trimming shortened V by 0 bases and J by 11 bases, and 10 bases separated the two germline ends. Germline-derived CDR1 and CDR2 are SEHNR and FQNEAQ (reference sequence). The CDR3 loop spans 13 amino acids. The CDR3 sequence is CASSLAFGGELFF. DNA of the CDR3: TGTGCCAGCAGCTTAGCTTTTGGCGGAGAGCTGTTTTTT.

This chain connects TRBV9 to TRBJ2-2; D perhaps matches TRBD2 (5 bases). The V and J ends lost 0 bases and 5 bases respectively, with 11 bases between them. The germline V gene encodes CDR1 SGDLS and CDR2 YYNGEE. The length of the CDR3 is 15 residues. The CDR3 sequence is CASSVALSGTGELFF. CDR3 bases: TGTGCCAGCAGCGTAGCGTTGTCGGGGACCGGGGAGCTGTTTTTT.

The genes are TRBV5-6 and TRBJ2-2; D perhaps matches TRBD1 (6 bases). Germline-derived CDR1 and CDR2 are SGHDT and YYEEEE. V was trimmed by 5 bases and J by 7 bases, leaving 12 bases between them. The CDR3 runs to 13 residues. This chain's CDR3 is CASRGEGGGELFF. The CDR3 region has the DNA TGTGCCAGCAGAGGGGAAGGGGGCGGGGAGCTGTTTTTT.

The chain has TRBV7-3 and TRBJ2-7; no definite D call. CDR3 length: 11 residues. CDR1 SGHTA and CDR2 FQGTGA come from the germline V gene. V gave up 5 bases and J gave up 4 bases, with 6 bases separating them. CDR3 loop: CASSLLYEQYF. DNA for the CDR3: TGTGCCAGCAGCCTATTATACGAGCAGTACTTC. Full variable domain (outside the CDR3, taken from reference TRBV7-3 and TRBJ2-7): GAGVSQTPSNKVTEKGKYVELRCDPISGHTALYWYRQSLGQGPEFLIYFQGTGAADDSGLPNDRFFAVRPEGSVSTLKIQRTERGDSAVYLCASSLLYEQYFGPGTRLTVT.

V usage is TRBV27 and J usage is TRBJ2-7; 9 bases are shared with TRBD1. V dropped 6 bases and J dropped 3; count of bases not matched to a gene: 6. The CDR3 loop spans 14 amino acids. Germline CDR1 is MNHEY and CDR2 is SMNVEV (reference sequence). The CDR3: CASSHRGRLYEQYF. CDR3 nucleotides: TGTGCCAGCAGCCACAGGGGGCGCCTCTACGAGCAGTACTTC.

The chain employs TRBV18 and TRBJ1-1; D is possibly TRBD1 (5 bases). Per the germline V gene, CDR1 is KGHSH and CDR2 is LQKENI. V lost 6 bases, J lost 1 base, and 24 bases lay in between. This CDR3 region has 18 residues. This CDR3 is CASSPRTGLLGGNTEAFF. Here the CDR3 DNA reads TGTGCCAGCTCGCCTAGGACGGGACTGCTTGGCGGGAACACTGAAGCTTTCTTT.

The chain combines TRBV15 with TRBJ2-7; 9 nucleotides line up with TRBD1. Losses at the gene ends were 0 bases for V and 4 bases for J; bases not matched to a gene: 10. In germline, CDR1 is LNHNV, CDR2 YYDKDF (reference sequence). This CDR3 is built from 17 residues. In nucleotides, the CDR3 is TGTGCCACCAGCAGAGAGGTCCGGGACAGGGTTTCTTACGAGCAGTACTTC. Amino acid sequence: CATSREVRDRVSYEQYF.

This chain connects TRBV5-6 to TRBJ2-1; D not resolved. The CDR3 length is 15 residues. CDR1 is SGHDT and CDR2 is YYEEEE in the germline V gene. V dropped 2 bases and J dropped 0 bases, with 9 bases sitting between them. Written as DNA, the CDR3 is TGTGCCAGCAGCTTTGACTCTTTCTCCTACAATGAGCAGTTCTTC. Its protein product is CASSFDSFSYNEQFF.

The CDR3 reads CASSPPSGSTYEQYF. In DNA, the CDR3 is TGTGCCAGCAGCCCTCCTAGCGGGAGCACCTACGAGCAGTACTTC. The rearrangement uses TRBV7-9 and TRBJ2-7, with 10 bases that match TRBD2. The V and J ends lost 5 bases and 2 bases, in that order; junction bases with no gene match: 6. The CDR3 is 15 residues long. The germline gives CDR1 SEHNR, CDR2 FQNEAQ (reference sequence). The whole variable domain, remainder taken from reference TRBV7-9 and TRBJ2-7, is DTGVSQNPRHKITKRGQNVTFRCDPISEHNRLYWYRQTLGQGPEFLTYFQNEAQLEKSRLLSDRFSAERPKGSFSTLEIQRTEQGDSAMYLCASSPPSGSTYEQYFGPGTRLTVT.

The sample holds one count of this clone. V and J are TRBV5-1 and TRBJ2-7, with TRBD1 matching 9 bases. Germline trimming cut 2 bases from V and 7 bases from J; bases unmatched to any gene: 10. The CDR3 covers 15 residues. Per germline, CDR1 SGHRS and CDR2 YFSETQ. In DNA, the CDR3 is TGCGCCAGCAGCTTTTTCGGGACAGGGCTTTTAGAGCAGTACTTC. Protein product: CASSFFGTGLLEQYF.

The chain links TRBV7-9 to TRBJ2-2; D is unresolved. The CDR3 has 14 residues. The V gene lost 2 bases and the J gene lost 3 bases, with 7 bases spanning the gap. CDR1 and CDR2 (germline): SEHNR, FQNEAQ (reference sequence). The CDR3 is CASSLPGYTGELFF. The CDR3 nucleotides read TGTGCCAGCAGCTTACCAGGTTACACCGGGGAGCTGTTTTTT.

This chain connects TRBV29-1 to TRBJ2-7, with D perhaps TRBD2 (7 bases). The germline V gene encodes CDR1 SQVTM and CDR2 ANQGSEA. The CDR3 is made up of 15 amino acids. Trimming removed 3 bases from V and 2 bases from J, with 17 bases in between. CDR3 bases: TGCAGCGTTGAGGGGGGGCGAGCCCCACCCTACGAGCAGTACTTC. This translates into CSVEGGRAPPYEQYF.

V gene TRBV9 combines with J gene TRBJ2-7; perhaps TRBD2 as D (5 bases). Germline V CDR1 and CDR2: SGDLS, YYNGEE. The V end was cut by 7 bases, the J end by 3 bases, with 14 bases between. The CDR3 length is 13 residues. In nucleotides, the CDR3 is TGTGCCAGCTCACCTCGAGGGATCTACGAGCAGTACTTC. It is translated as CASSPRGIYEQYF.

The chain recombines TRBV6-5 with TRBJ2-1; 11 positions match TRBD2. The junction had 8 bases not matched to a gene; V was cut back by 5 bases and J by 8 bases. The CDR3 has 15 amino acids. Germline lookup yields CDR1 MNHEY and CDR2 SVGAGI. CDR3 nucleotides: TGTGCCAGCAGTAGGGGGTTTAGCGGGAGGGATGAGCAGTTCTTC. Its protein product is CASSRGFSGRDEQFF.